The clone carrying this TCR beta chain has a count of ten or more. Being one base from a much bigger clone, this may be a read error. The sample has other DNA sequences that encode this CDR3 too. This sample stems from a study of shared clonotypes between healthy human individuals. The V and J ends lost 0 bases and 0 bases respectively, with 0 bases between them. Germline CDR1 SGHRS, CDR2 YFSETQ. The CDR3 is made up of 12 amino acids. Sequencing was performed with immunoSEQ multiplex PCR; in TCRdb, only in-frame clones are kept and a portion is missing. The sample lists around 340,000 clones, less than 85% occurring once.

The chain links TRBV5-1 to TRBJ2-5; D gene unclear. The sample was memory CD4+ T cells sorted from blood. Subset specified: CD45RA-negative fraction. The receptor comes from a man aged 25-40 years in good health. The CDR3 reads CASSLDQETQYF. In nucleotides, the CDR3 is TGCGCCAGCAGCTTGGACCAAGAGACCCAGTACTTC.